Many counts were recorded for the clone carrying this T cell receptor (beta chain). Deletions cut 4 bases from V and 2 bases from J, with 12 bases between. In germline, CDR1 is SQVTM, CDR2 ANQGSEA. The CDR3 runs 14 residues. The data originate from a study of T cells of healthy individuals. TCRdb re-called the 5' RACE reads with MiXCR, one entry per CDR3 protein. The data contain about 41,000 distinct CDR3 sequences, about 5% of them singletons. The sequence was obtained from a human donor in good health. J is TRBJ1-5 and V is TRBV29-1; D gene ambiguous. The CDR3 DNA follows: TGCAGCGTTGCGGAGGCCGGCGGCAATCAGCCCCAGCATTTT. Protein sequence: CSVAEAGGNQPQHF.